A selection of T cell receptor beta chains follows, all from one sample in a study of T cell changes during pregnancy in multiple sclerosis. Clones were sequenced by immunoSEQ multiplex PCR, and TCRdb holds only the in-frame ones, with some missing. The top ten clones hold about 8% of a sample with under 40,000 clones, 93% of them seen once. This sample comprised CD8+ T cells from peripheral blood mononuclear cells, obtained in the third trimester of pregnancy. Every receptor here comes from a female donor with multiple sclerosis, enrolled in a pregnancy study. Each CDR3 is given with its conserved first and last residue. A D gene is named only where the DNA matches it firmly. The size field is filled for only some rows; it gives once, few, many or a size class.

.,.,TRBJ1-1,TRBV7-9,CASSSGNERGTWTEAFF,TGTGCCAGCAGCTCAGGGAACGAGAGAGGAACCTGGACTGAAGCTTTCTTT
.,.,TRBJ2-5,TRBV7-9,CASSLDSGTFQETQYF,TGTGCCAGCAGCTTAGATTCCGGGACATTTCAAGAGACCCAGTACTTC
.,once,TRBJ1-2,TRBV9,CASSGPSGQGMYYGYTF,TGTGCCAGCAGCGGCCCTTCTGGCCAGGGGATGTACTATGGCTACACCTTC
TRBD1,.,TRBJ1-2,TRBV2,CASSETGTGANYGYTF,TGTGCCAGCAGTGAAACAGGGACAGGGGCCAACTATGGCTACACCTTC
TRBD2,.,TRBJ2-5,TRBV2,CASSDGRGDLETQYF,TGTGCCAGCAGTGATGGCCGGGGGGATTTAGAGACCCAGTACTTC
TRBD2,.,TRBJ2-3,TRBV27,CASSPILAGRGDTQYF,TGTGCCAGCAGTCCGATCTTAGCGGGGCGGGGAGATACGCAGTATTTT
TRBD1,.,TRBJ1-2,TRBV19,CASSIDLDRGYGYTF,TGTGCCAGTAGTATAGATCTGGACAGGGGGTATGGCTACACCTTC
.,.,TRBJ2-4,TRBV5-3,CARSFNPGHLAKNIQYF,TGTGCCAGAAGCTTCAACCCGGGACACTTAGCCAAAAACATTCAGTACTTC
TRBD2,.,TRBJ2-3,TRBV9,CASSVGGSEWRPDTQYF,TGTGCCAGCAGCGTCGGGGGGTCAGAGTGGCGACCAGATACGCAGTATTTT
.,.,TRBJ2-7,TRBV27,CANLITGQGLAEQYF,TGTGCCAACTTAATTACGGGGCAGGGGCTCGCCGAGCAGTACTTC
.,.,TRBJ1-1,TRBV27,CASSPKGHEAFF,TGTGCCAGCAGTCCGAAGGGACATGAAGCTTTCTTT
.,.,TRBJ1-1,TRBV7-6,CASSGGGGRTEAFF,TGTGCCAGCAGCGGGGGCGGGGGGCGAACTGAAGCTTTCTTT
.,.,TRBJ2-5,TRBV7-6,CASSLVPGVQETQYF,TGTGCCAGCAGCTTAGTGCCAGGGGTCCAAGAGACCCAGTACTTC
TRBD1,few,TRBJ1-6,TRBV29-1,CSAGTGDNSPLHF,TGCAGCGCCGGGACAGGGGATAATTCACCCCTCCACTTT
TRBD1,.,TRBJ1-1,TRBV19,CASILSGGRAEAFF,TGTGCCAGTATCCTCTCAGGGGGAAGGGCTGAAGCTTTCTTT
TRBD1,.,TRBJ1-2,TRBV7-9,CASSSLPTGMIGYTF,TGTGCCAGCAGCTCCCTACCGACAGGGATGATCGGCTACACCTTC
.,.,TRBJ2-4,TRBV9,CATSDGVSNIQYF,TGTGCCACCTCCGACGGGGTCTCGAACATTCAGTACTTC
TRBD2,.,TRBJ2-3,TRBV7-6,CASSANQAGGSTDTQYF,TGTGCCAGCAGCGCAAACCAAGCGGGGGGTAGCACAGATACGCAGTATTTT
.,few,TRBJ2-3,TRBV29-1,CSVEPQGPLGDTQYF,TGCAGCGTTGAACCCCAGGGGCCCCTTGGAGATACGCAGTATTTT
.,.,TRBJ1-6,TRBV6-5,CASSLGAEARSPLHF,TGTGCCAGCAGTCTAGGGGCCGAGGCGCGTTCACCCCTCCACTTT
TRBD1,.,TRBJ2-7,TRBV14,CASSRDRVEQYF,TGTGCCAGCAGCCGTGACAGGGTGGAGCAGTACTTC
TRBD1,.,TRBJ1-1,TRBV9,CASSEGGQGYAAFF,TGTGCCAGCAGCGAGGGGGGACAGGGGTACGCGGCTTTCTTT
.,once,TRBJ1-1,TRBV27,CASGGNFNTEAFF,TGTGCCAGCGGGGGGAATTTTAACACTGAAGCTTTCTTT
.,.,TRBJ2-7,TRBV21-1,CASSKVTGGYEQYF,TGTGCCAGCAGCAAAGTCACCGGGGGTTACGAGCAGTACTTC
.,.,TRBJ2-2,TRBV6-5,CASSPLGAGELFF,TGTGCCAGCAGCCCCCTTGGAGCCGGGGAGCTGTTTTTT
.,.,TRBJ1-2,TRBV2,CASSDPEPYGYTF,TGTGCCAGCAGTGATCCGGAGCCCTATGGCTACACCTTC
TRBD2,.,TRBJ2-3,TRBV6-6,CASGLAGGLSDTQYF,TGTGCCAGCGGTCTAGCGGGGGGATTGTCAGATACGCAGTATTTT
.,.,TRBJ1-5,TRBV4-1,CASSQGGDGNQPQHF,TGCGCCAGCAGCCAAGGCGGGGATGGCAATCAGCCCCAGCATTTT
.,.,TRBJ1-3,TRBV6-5,CASSTQLSGNTIYF,TGTGCCAGCAGTACACAGCTTTCTGGAAACACCATATATTTT
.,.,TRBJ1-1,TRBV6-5,CASTAGTEAFF,TGTGCCAGCACCGCGGGGACTGAAGCTTTCTTT
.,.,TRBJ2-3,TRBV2,CASIGEETDTQYF,TGTGCCAGCATTGGCGAGGAGACAGATACGCAGTATTTT
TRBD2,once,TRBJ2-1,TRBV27,CASVRGANRFF,TGTGCCAGCGTGCGGGGGGCAAATAGGTTCTTC
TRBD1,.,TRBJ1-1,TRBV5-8,CASSLATTVSDRGNTEAFF,TGTGCCAGCAGCCTAGCCACCACCGTATCGGACAGGGGGAACACTGAAGCTTTCTTT
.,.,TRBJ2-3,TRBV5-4,CASGLRGADTQYF,TGTGCCAGCGGACTCAGGGGTGCAGATACGCAGTATTTT
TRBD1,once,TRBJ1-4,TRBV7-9,CASSLANRGGWTTNEKLFF,TGTGCCAGCAGCTTAGCGAACAGGGGTGGTTGGACAACTAATGAAAAACTGTTTTTT
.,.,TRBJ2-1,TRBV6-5,CASSSSSYNEQFF,TGTGCCAGCAGTAGTAGTTCCTACAATGAGCAGTTCTTC
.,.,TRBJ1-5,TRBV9,CASSPNRVGQPQHF,TGTGCCAGCAGCCCCAACAGGGTTGGTCAGCCCCAGCATTTT
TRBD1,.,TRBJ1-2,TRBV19,CALWTGYGYTF,TGTGCCCTTTGGACAGGCTATGGCTACACCTTC
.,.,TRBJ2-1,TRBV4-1,CASSQAAGVFNEQFF,TGCGCCAGCAGCCAAGCGGCCGGAGTCTTCAATGAGCAGTTCTTC
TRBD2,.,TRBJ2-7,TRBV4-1,CASSQPVGGGSYEQYF,TGCGCCAGCAGCCAGCCGGTGGGCGGGGGGTCCTACGAGCAGTACTTC
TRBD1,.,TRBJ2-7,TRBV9,CASSVGGQDSYEQYF,TGTGCCAGCAGCGTTGGGGGACAGGACTCCTACGAGCAGTACTTC
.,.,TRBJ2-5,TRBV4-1,CASSLVSQETQYF,TGCGCCAGCAGCCTAGTATCCCAAGAGACCCAGTACTTC
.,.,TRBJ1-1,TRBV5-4,CASTTISGGTEAFF,TGTGCCAGCACCACCATATCGGGGGGGACTGAAGCTTTCTTT
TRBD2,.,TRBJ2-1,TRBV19,CASTPWASGGDGEQFF,TGTGCCAGTACTCCCTGGGCTAGCGGGGGAGATGGTGAGCAGTTCTTC
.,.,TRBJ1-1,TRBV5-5,CASRPQGSTEAFF,TGTGCCAGCAGACCTCAGGGTTCCACTGAAGCTTTCTTT
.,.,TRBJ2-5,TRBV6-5,CASSYNEAQETQYF,TGTGCCAGCAGTTATAATGAAGCCCAAGAGACCCAGTACTTC
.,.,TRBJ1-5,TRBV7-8,CASSLVGPGVQPQHF,TGTGCCAGCAGCTTAGTGGGCCCAGGGGTCCAGCCCCAGCATTTT
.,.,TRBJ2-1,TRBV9,CASSVSGTQYNEQFF,TGTGCCAGCAGCGTTTCCGGGACTCAGTACAATGAGCAGTTCTTC
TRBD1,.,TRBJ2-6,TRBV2,CASSDILADGQAGANVLTF,TGTGCCAGCAGTGACATCCTAGCTGATGGACAGGCTGGGGCCAACGTCCTGACTTTC
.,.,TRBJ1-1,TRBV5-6,CASSLVWGDEAFF,TGTGCCAGCAGCTTGGTCTGGGGGGATGAAGCTTTCTTT
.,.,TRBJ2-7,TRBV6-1,CASSGAGEQYF,TGTGCCAGCAGCGGGGCGGGAGAGCAGTACTTC
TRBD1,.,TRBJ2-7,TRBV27,CASSDRGVSYEQYF,TGTGCCAGCAGCGACAGGGGAGTGTCCTACGAGCAGTACTTC
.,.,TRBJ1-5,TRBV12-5,CASGLVSPQGWQPQHF,TGTGCTAGTGGTTTGGTCTCCCCCCAGGGCTGGCAGCCCCAGCATTTT
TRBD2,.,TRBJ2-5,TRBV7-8,CASRGGTVETQYF,TGTGCCAGCCGCGGGGGAACTGTGGAGACCCAGTACTTC
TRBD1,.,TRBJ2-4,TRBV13,CASSPGRDRVYVTKNIQYF,TGTGCCAGCAGCCCAGGCAGGGACAGGGTGTATGTGACCAAAAACATTCAGTACTTC
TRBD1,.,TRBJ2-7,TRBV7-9,CASSSIRTGGLEQYF,TGTGCCAGCAGCAGCATCCGGACAGGGGGCCTAGAGCAGTACTTC
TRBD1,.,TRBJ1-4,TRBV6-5,CASSNGQGGEKLFF,TGTGCCAGCAGCAACGGACAGGGCGGTGAAAAACTGTTTTTT